These T cell receptor beta chains were read from a single sample in a study of T-cell reconstitution after alpha-beta-depleted transplantation in children. Each CDR3 protein gets one entry after TCRdb re-called the PCR reads with MiXCR. The sample lists approximately 800,000 distinct CDR3 sequences; 16% were seen once. Specimen: PBMCs, mostly from graft donor cells, collected 360 days after TCRalphabeta/CD19-depleted stem cell transplant. The receptor source for this set is a male patient younger than 18 who had a stem cell transplant for acute lymphoblastic leukemia, so the T cells may come from the graft donor. Both conserved end residues are part of each CDR3. The D gene is left open where the match is weak. A clone size is listed for some rows: how often the clone was seen (once, few, many), or a class if it is expanded.

V	D	J	size	DNA	CDR3
TRBV10-1	TRBD1	TRBJ2-7	-	TGCGCCAGCAGTGGATTTTCGGACAGGGGGTTCTACGAGCAGTACTTC	CASSGFSDRGFYEQYF
TRBV5-1	TRBD2	TRBJ2-1	few	TGCGCCAGCAGCTTCGCTAGCGGGAGGGATGAGCAGTTCTTC	CASSFASGRDEQFF
TRBV4-1	-	TRBJ2-5	many	TGCGCCAGCAGCCCGGGACCCGAAGAGACCCAGTACTTC	CASSPGPEETQYF
TRBV7-9	-	TRBJ2-7	-	TGTGCCAGCAGTAGCATCGGGGTCGAGCAGTACTTC	CASSSIGVEQYF
TRBV20-1	-	TRBJ1-4	few	TGCAGTGCTAGAGATGGTAGAACAGGGTGGTCTAGGGAAAAACTGTTTTTT	CSARDGRTGWSREKLFF
TRBV6-5	-	TRBJ2-7	many	TGTGCCAGCAGTTACCCTAACGGACTGAAGAGCGAGCAGTACTTC	CASSYPNGLKSEQYF
TRBV15	TRBD1	TRBJ2-1	-	TGTGCCACCAGCCGACGGGACAGGGCCCTCTCCTACAATGAGCAGTTCTTC	CATSRRDRALSYNEQFF
TRBV12-3/TRBV12-4	-	TRBJ2-1	few	TGTGCCAGCAGTCCCCGGTGGCGGGAGCAGTTCTTC	CASSPRWREQFF
TRBV28	-	TRBJ2-2	-	TGTGCCAGCGCCCACGAGGGGGAAACCGGGGAGCTGTTTTTT	CASAHEGETGELFF
TRBV12-3/TRBV12-4	TRBD2	TRBJ2-2	few	TGTGCCATGTGCGGGAGAGCCGGGGAGCTGTTTTTT	CAMCGRAGELFF
TRBV5-1	TRBD2	TRBJ2-1	many	TGTGCCAGCAGCGAACTAGCGGGACCCTACAATGAGCAGTTCTTC	CASSELAGPYNEQFF
TRBV4-1	TRBD2	TRBJ2-5	-	TGCGCCAGCAGCTCTATAGCGGGAGAGGGAGAGACCCAGTACTTC	CASSSIAGEGETQYF
TRBV6-5	TRBD1	TRBJ2-2	-	TGTGCCAGCAGTTACGGGACAGCCACCGGGGAGCTGTTTTTT	CASSYGTATGELFF
TRBV13	-	TRBJ2-1	-	TGTGCCAGCAGCTTAGGACTAGGCGATGAGCAGTTCTTC	CASSLGLGDEQFF
TRBV5-6	TRBD2	TRBJ2-3	-	TGTGCCAGCAGCTTAGTGATTTCGACTAGCCCCTACACAGATACGCAGTATTTT	CASSLVISTSPYTDTQYF
TRBV5-4	TRBD2	TRBJ2-1	-	TGTGCCAGCAGCTTGGAGTCTCTAGCGGGGGGGCTCTACAATGAGCAGTTCTTC	CASSLESLAGGLYNEQFF
TRBV28	-	TRBJ2-2	many	TGTGCCAGCAGCCATCCTCGCTACACCGGGGAGCTGTTTTTT	CASSHPRYTGELFF
TRBV4-1	TRBD1	TRBJ2-7	few	TGCGCCAGCAGCCACTGGACAGGGCGGGACGAGCAGTACTTC	CASSHWTGRDEQYF
TRBV10-3	-	TRBJ2-7	few	TGTGCCATCAGTGATGGGGTGACCTACGAGCAGTACTTC	CAISDGVTYEQYF
TRBV6-1	-	TRBJ2-1	-	TGTGCCAGCAGTGAAGGCTTAGGTCTGGGGAATGAGCAGTTCTTC	CASSEGLGLGNEQFF
TRBV4-1	-	TRBJ2-5	few	TGCGCCAGCAGCCTTGGCCCGGGTAAAGAGACCCAGTACTTC	CASSLGPGKETQYF
TRBV18	TRBD2	TRBJ2-7	-	TGTGCCAGCTCACCCGAAATCGGACTAGCGGCTAGCTCCTACGAGCAGTACTTC	CASSPEIGLAASSYEQYF
TRBV5-8	-	TRBJ2-3	-	TGTGCCAGCAGCTTGACAATGGATACGCAGTATTTT	CASSLTMDTQYF
TRBV5-1	-	TRBJ2-7	few	TGCGCCAGCAGCTACAACTATCCTCCCCCCTACGAGCAGTACTTC	CASSYNYPPPYEQYF
TRBV15	TRBD1	TRBJ2-2	-	TGTGCCACCAGCAGAGGGACAGGGAGCCACGCCGGGGAGCTGTTTTTT	CATSRGTGSHAGELFF
TRBV11-1	TRBD2	TRBJ2-1	-	TGTGCCAGCAGCCCCCGCGGACGCGGGAGGTCCAGCTCCTACAATGAGCAGTTCTTC	CASSPRGRGRSSSYNEQFF
TRBV19	TRBD2	TRBJ2-7	-	TGTGCCAGTAGTACGACTAGCGGGAAATCCTACGAGCAGTACTTC	CASSTTSGKSYEQYF
TRBV7-9	-	TRBJ1-1	many	TGTGCCAGCAGCTTGACCAGGGCGAACACTGAAGCTTTCTTT	CASSLTRANTEAFF
TRBV20-1	-	TRBJ2-1	-	TGCAGTGCTAGGAACAGGCGACGCTCCTACAATGAGCAGTTCTTC	CSARNRRRSYNEQFF
TRBV12-3/TRBV12-4	-	TRBJ2-5	once	TGTGCCAGCAGTCCCCGGGACTCCACGGCGGAGACCCAGTACTTC	CASSPRDSTAETQYF
TRBV7-8	-	TRBJ1-5	few	TGTGCCAGCAGCTTAAAGGTTAATCAGCCCCAGCATTTT	CASSLKVNQPQHF
TRBV12-3/TRBV12-4	-	TRBJ2-1	-	TGTGCCAGCAGTTCGCCCCCAGACAGCTCCTACAATGAGCAGTTCTTC	CASSSPPDSSYNEQFF
TRBV5-1	TRBD1	TRBJ2-3	few	TGCGCCAGCAGCATCCAGACAGGGTTGGGAGATACGCAGTATTTT	CASSIQTGLGDTQYF
TRBV28	TRBD2	TRBJ2-3	-	TGTGCCAGCAGTCTCATAGCGGGAGGGAGCACAGATACGCAGTATTTT	CASSLIAGGSTDTQYF
TRBV7-6	-	TRBJ2-7	-	TGTGCCAGCAGCTTAATATCGGCCATGGGAGAGCAGTACTTC	CASSLISAMGEQYF
TRBV10-3	TRBD2	TRBJ2-1	-	TGTGCCATCAGGCCGACTAGCGGCCGCGGCGATGAGCAGTTCTTC	CAIRPTSGRGDEQFF
TRBV10-3	-	TRBJ1-1	-	TGTGCCATCAGCCCCTTAGGGGGGCGCACTGAAGCTTTCTTT	CAISPLGGRTEAFF
TRBV7-9	-	TRBJ1-2	-	TGTGCCAGCAGCATTCCACAGGGCCAATACAGCTACACCTTC	CASSIPQGQYSYTF
TRBV2	TRBD1	TRBJ2-2	-	TGTGCCAGCCGGGCAGGGGGATACACCGGGGAGCTGTTTTTT	CASRAGGYTGELFF
TRBV11-3	-	TRBJ2-2	-	TGTGCCAGCAGCCTCGCAGGGGGGGGTACCACCGGGGAGCTGTTTTTT	CASSLAGGGTTGELFF
TRBV7-6	-	TRBJ2-7	many	TGTGCCAGCAGCTTAGGGCCCCACGAGCAGTACTTC	CASSLGPHEQYF
TRBV20-1	-	TRBJ2-7	many	TGCAGTGCTAGCGGGGGATACGAGCAGTACTTC	CSASGGYEQYF
TRBV4-1	TRBD1	TRBJ1-5	few	TGCGCCAGCAGTGACAACAGGGGGCTCAACCAGCCCCAGCATTTT	CASSDNRGLNQPQHF
TRBV2	TRBD2	TRBJ2-4	-	TGTGCCAGCAGCGCACATAGCGGGAGGGCATACATTCAGTACTTC	CASSAHSGRAYIQYF
TRBV25-1	-	TRBJ2-7	many	TGTGCCAGCAGTGAAACAGCCTACGAGCAGTACTTC	CASSETAYEQYF
TRBV10-3	TRBD1	TRBJ2-2	many	TGTGCCATCAGACCGGGACAGGGTGACACCGGGGAGCTGTTTTTT	CAIRPGQGDTGELFF
TRBV18	-	TRBJ1-2	-	TGTGCCAGCTCACCAGGCGCTGACTATGGCTACACCTTC	CASSPGADYGYTF
TRBV21-1	-	TRBJ2-4	-	TGTGCCAGCAGCAAAAGTAAGAAGGGAGACATTCAGTACTTC	CASSKSKKGDIQYF